The 24 T cell receptor beta chains below were found in one sample sequenced in a study of CD8 T cells in ankylosing spondylitis. Study observations and caveats: Typical of ankylosing spondylitis blood, it appeared, was a TCR beta motif of about eight highly homologous variants.

Their antigens remain unidentified. MiXCR, run by TCRdb on the 5' RACE reads, gives a single entry per CDR3 protein. The sample has around 770,000 distinct CDR3 sequences, around 20% seen once. Material: blood, either unsorted or a sorted T cell fraction (not recorded which). The receptors originated from a male donor with ankylosing spondylitis.

The gene calls are TRBV5-1 and TRBJ1-2; D gene unclear. Germline CDR1 is SGHRS and CDR2 is YFSETQ. The CDR3 consists of 16 residues. The germline V and J ends were trimmed by 0 bases and 3 bases, with 15 bases remaining between them. For the CDR3, the DNA is TGCGCCAGCAGCTTGGATCCATCGGGAGTGCACTATGGCTACACCTTC. Encoded protein: CASSLDPSGVHYGYTF. Looking up the rest from reference TRBV5-1 and TRBJ1-2 gives the full variable domain: KAGVTQTPRYLIKTRGQQVTLSCSPISGHRSVSWYQQTPGQGLQFLFEYFSETQRNKGNFPGRFSGRQFSNSRSEMNVSTLELGDSALYLCASSLDPSGVHYGYTFGSGTRLTVV.

The sample holds a few counts of this clonotype. V is TRBV11-1 and J is TRBJ2-3; TRBD1 aligns across 8 bases. Germline CDR1 SGHAT, CDR2 FQDESV (reference sequence). The V and J ends lost 4 bases and 3 bases, in that order; junction bases with no gene match: 12. The CDR3 loop spans 17 amino acids. CDR3 region: CASSSTGTGGSTDTQYF. DNA of the CDR3: TGTGCCAGCAGCTCAACCGGGACAGGAGGATCGACAGATACGCAGTATTTT.

The V gene is TRBV3-1, the J gene TRBJ1-4; 7 nucleotides line up with TRBD1. V dropped 5 bases and J dropped 0; count of bases not matched to a gene: 12. Per the germline V gene, CDR1 is LGHDT and CDR2 is YNNKEL (reference sequence). This CDR3 contains 18 residues. The DNA for the CDR3 is TGTGCCAGCAGCAATGGACAGGTGGCAGGGGCAACTAATGAAAAACTGTTTTTT. Translating gives CASSNGQVAGATNEKLFF.

This clonotype was counted ten times or more. This chain links TRBV2 with TRBJ2-1, with 8 bases fitting TRBD2. The J segment lost 4 bases and the V segment lost 2 bases, leaving 7 bases of the junction unmatched. Germline-derived CDR1 and CDR2 are SNHLY and FYNNEI. This CDR3 is 16 amino acids long. The CDR3 nucleotides are TGTGCCAGCAGTGAAATTAGCGGGGAAACATACAATGAGCAGTTCTTC. Its protein is CASSEISGETYNEQFF.

V is TRBV7-2 and J is TRBJ2-3, with TRBD2 identical over 8 bases. The CDR3 has 16 amino acids. After removal of 3 bases from V and 1 base from J, the junction contained 6 bases not matched to a gene. Germline CDR1 and CDR2: SGHTA and FQGNSA. Written as DNA, the CDR3 is TGTGCCAGCAGCTTTCTCGGGAGGGCCGGCACAGATACGCAGTATTTT. Amino acids: CASSFLGRAGTDTQYF.

The chain has TRBV29-1 and TRBJ2-3, with TRBD2 matching over 11 bases. The CDR3 length is 14 residues. Germline lookup yields CDR1 SQVTM and CDR2 ANQGSEA. J lost 2 bases, V lost 7 bases, and 5 bases had no gene match. The chain's CDR3 is CSAPLAGATDTQYF. The CDR3 coding sequence is TGCAGCGCCCCACTAGCGGGGGCCACAGATACGCAGTATTTT.

This clonotype was counted between two and nine times. The CDR3 loop reads CASSLATKGGVGAAFF. CDR3 DNA sequence: TGTGCCAGCAGCTTAGCAACCAAAGGGGGGGTGGGTGCAGCTTTCTTT. The chain is built from TRBV7-8 and TRBJ1-1; possibly TRBD1 for D (6 bases). The V gene lost 0 bases and the J gene lost 10 bases, with 21 bases spanning the gap. The CDR3 loop spans 16 amino acids. Germline-derived CDR1 and CDR2 are SGHVS and FQNEAQ.

V gene TRBV6-1 combines with J gene TRBJ2-1, with 13 bases aligning to TRBD2. The CDR3 has 16 amino acids. Germline-derived CDR1 and CDR2 are MNHNS and SASEGT. The V gene end was trimmed by 7 bases and the J gene end by 8 bases; junction bases not matched to a gene: 11. For the CDR3, the DNA is TGTGCCAGCAACCCAGGGAGGACTAGCGGGGGATATGAGCAGTTCTTC. This sequence encodes CASNPGRTSGGYEQFF.

The genes are TRBV2 and TRBJ2-7; maybe TRBD1 (6 bases). V dropped 5 bases and J dropped 9 bases, with 17 bases sitting between them. Germline V gene sequence: CDR1 SNHLY, CDR2 FYNNEI. CDR3 length: 13 residues. In DNA form, the CDR3 reads TGTGCCAGCAGTCCCGGGACAACTGCAGGGCAGTACTTC. Translating gives CASSPGTTAGQYF.

The chain carries TRBV7-6 and TRBJ2-1; 7 positions agree with TRBD1. The CDR3 is 15 amino acids. Germline V gene sequence: CDR1 SGHVS, CDR2 FNYEAQ. V lost 4 bases to trimming and J lost 8 bases; unmatched junction nucleotides: 11. The CDR3 sequence: CASSSDRTFRDEQFF. CDR3 sequence (DNA): TGTGCCAGCAGCTCGGACAGGACCTTTCGGGATGAGCAGTTCTTC.

This clonotype appeared a few times. The gene calls are TRBV5-1 and TRBJ2-1; 13 nucleotides match TRBD2. There are 18 residues in the CDR3. The germline gives CDR1 SGHRS, CDR2 YFSETQ. Germline trimming cut 0 bases from V and 5 bases from J; bases unmatched to any gene: 8. The CDR3 coding sequence is TGCGCCAGCAGCTTGGGACTAGCGGGGGGCATGCCCGACAATGAGCAGTTCTTC. Translation gives CASSLGLAGGMPDNEQFF.

This clonotype occurred a few times. The chain joins TRBV4-1 to TRBJ2-1; D is possibly TRBD1 (5 bases). The CDR3 sequence is 17 residues long. Looked up from germline, CDR1 is MGHRA and CDR2 is YSYEKL. The V end lost 0 bases, the J end lost 0 bases, and 12 bases lay between the germline ends. The DNA for the CDR3 is TGCGCCAGCAGCCAAGACAACAGGCAGAGCTCCTACAATGAGCAGTTCTTC. Translated: CASSQDNRQSSYNEQFF.

The chain recombines TRBV20-1 with TRBJ2-1; 7 nucleotides align to TRBD1. J was trimmed by 0 bases and V by 3 bases; bases with no gene match: 8. This CDR3 comprises 16 residues. Germline lookup yields CDR1 DFQATT and CDR2 SNEGSKA (reference sequence). DNA for the CDR3: TGCAGTGCTAGTGGGACAGCGCCTAACTCCTACAATGAGCAGTTCTTC. It is translated as CSASGTAPNSYNEQFF.

The chain is built from TRBV15 and TRBJ1-6; the D is unclear. Germline loops: CDR1 LNHNV, CDR2 YYDKDF (reference sequence). This CDR3 comprises 15 residues. The germline V and J ends were trimmed by 5 bases and 6 bases, with 14 bases remaining between them. This CDR3 is CATSGRTEFNSPLHF. In nucleotides, the CDR3 is TGTGCCACCAGCGGGCGGACGGAGTTTAATTCACCCCTCCACTTT.

This clonotype was counted only a few times. This chain uses TRBV15 with TRBJ1-2; 7 bases map to TRBD1. The CDR3 is 15 amino acids. The trim removed 5 bases at V and 0 bases at J, leaving 6 bases unmatched. Per the germline V gene, CDR1 is LNHNV and CDR2 is YYDKDF (reference sequence). CDR3 region: CATSDSGGSNYGYTF. The DNA of the CDR3 is TGTGCCACCAGCGACTCAGGGGGATCTAACTATGGCTACACCTTC.

This clonotype was seen only a few times. The chain employs TRBV7-8 and TRBJ2-7; 7 positions match TRBD2. Germline CDR1 SGHVS, CDR2 FQNEAQ. J was trimmed by 5 bases and V by 5 bases; bases with no gene match: 18. This CDR3 is 17 amino acids long. The chain's CDR3 is CASSDLQGGSSKNEQYF. Written as DNA, the CDR3 is TGTGCCAGCAGCGACCTCCAGGGCGGGAGTTCGAAGAACGAGCAGTACTTC. Complete variable domain (other parts from reference TRBV7-8 and TRBJ2-7): GAGVSQSPRYKVAKRGQDVALRCDPISGHVSLFWYQQALGQGPEFLTYFQNEAQLDKSGLPSDRFFAERPEGSVSTLKIQRTQQEDSAVYLCASSDLQGGSSKNEQYFGPGTRLTVT.

The chain carries TRBV10-3 and TRBJ2-1; TRBD2 matches at 11 bases. The CDR3 length is 15 residues. Per the germline V gene, CDR1 is ENHRY and CDR2 is SYGVKD. Germline trimming cut 4 bases from V and 7 bases from J; bases unmatched to any gene: 6. The CDR3 protein is CAISGGLAEGNEQFF. The CDR3, as DNA: TGTGCCATCAGTGGGGGACTAGCGGAAGGGAATGAGCAGTTCTTC.

This clonotype was found many times. The CDR3 reads CASSHWTGTDSNQPQHF. In nucleotides, the CDR3 is TGTGCCAGCAGCCATTGGACAGGGACCGATAGCAATCAGCCCCAGCATTTT. V is TRBV7-8 and J is TRBJ1-5; TRBD1 matches at 8 bases. The V gene's germline CDR1 is SGHVS and CDR2 FQNEAQ. J gave up 0 bases and V 5 bases, and 9 bases lay outside the gene matches. The CDR3 spans 17 residues.

The rearrangement links TRBV10-3 to TRBJ2-2; D ambiguous. V dropped 3 bases and J dropped 15 bases, with 23 bases sitting between them. Germline values: CDR1 ENHRY, CDR2 SYGVKD. The CDR3 extends over 15 amino acids. CDR3 in amino acids: CAISDGRTVPFVLFF. CDR3 DNA sequence: TGTGCCATCAGTGACGGGCGTACGGTCCCGTTCGTGTTGTTTTTT.

The chain links TRBV11-1 to TRBJ2-2; no firm D call. The CDR3 runs to 12 residues. Germline CDR1 SGHAT, CDR2 FQDESV (reference sequence). Trimming removed 7 bases at V and 7 bases at J, with 10 bases between. The CDR3 region is CASKEPGGELFF. For the CDR3, the DNA is TGTGCCAGCAAGGAACCGGGCGGGGAGCTGTTTTTT.

This clonotype was counted at least ten times. This rearrangement joins TRBV12-3 or TRBV12-4 to TRBJ1-1; D might be TRBD1 (6 bases). Trimming removed 1 base at V and 2 bases at J, with 11 bases between. This CDR3 is built from 15 residues. The CDR3 loop is CASSLGQGKNTEAFF. CDR3 coding DNA: TGTGCCAGCAGTTTAGGGCAGGGGAAAAACACTGAAGCTTTCTTT.

This sequence joins TRBV29-1 and TRBJ2-7; D gene unclear. This CDR3 region has 14 residues. The germline CDR1 and CDR2 sequences are SQVTM and ANQGSEA. V lost 2 bases and J 5 bases, leaving 16 bases between the germline ends. The CDR3 region has the DNA TGCAGCGTTGAAATCGGTAGGTCCACTGACGAGCAGTACTTC. It encodes CSVEIGRSTDEQYF.

The rearrangement joins TRBV7-3 to TRBJ2-2; D is undetermined. From germline, CDR1 is SGHTA and CDR2 FQGTGA. With 0 bases removed from V and 5 bases from J, the gap between germline ends came to 13 bases. CDR3 length equals 16 residues. The CDR3 here is CASSLTAQTITGELFF. CDR3 in DNA: TGTGCCAGCAGCTTAACCGCACAAACTATAACCGGGGAGCTGTTTTTT.

This chain uses TRBV15 with TRBJ2-1; perhaps TRBD2 as D (7 bases). The V gene lost 3 bases and the J gene lost 8 bases, with 17 bases spanning the gap. Germline values: CDR1 LNHNV, CDR2 YYDKDF (reference sequence). The CDR3 runs to 15 residues. DNA of the CDR3: TGTGCCACCAGCAGGGGGGGGGCGCCTCTGTATGAGCAGTTCTTC. This translates into CATSRGGAPLYEQFF.